This T cell receptor beta chain was sequenced in a study of control samples from healthy donors and cancer patients. Here immunoSEQ multiplex PCR was the method, and the copy in TCRdb shows in-frame clones only, minus some. The table shows almost 85,000 clones, with 80% to 90% occurring only once. As regards this clone: The sample contains more than one DNA sequence encoding this CDR3.

CDR3 length: 13 residues. Germline lookup yields CDR1 KGHSH and CDR2 LQKENI. Trimming removed 0 bases from V and 4 bases from J, with 6 bases in between. Sequenced: PBMCs. The V and J genes are TRBV18 and TRBJ1-2, with unresolved D. This receptor was obtained from a man in his fifties or sixties with head and neck cancer. CDR3 sequence reads: CASSPPAGYGYTF. The CDR3, as DNA: TGTGCCAGCTCACCACCGGCAGGCTATGGCTACACCTTC.